These T cell receptor beta chains were read from a single sample in a study of cytomegalovirus exposure and HLA in healthy donors. The protocol was immunoSEQ multiplex PCR, while the TCRdb copy is restricted to in-frame clones and leaves out a portion. The repertoire holds about 140,000 clones, with around 90% as singletons. Sample: PBMCs. These receptors came from a woman aged 35 to 49 in good health and CMV-seronegative. Both conserved end residues are part of each CDR3. Fields, in order: CDR3 length, V gene, J gene, clone size, D gene, CDR3 DNA, CDR3 protein. The D gene is left open where the match is weak. Only some rows state a clone size, as once, few, many or a class for expanded clones.

16	TRBV7-8	TRBJ2-7	.	.	TGTGCCAGCAGCTTAGGGCAGGGCGGGATCGCCTACGAGCAGTACTTC	CASSLGQGGIAYEQYF
15	TRBV5-1	TRBJ2-5	once	.	TGCGCCAGCAGCTTAGGTCACGGAGGGTCAGAGACCCAGTACTTC	CASSLGHGGSETQYF
15	TRBV11-3	TRBJ2-2	.	.	TGTGCCAGCAGCTTCCGGCGGGGTATGGACGGGGAGCTGTTTTTT	CASSFRRGMDGELFF
16	TRBV9	TRBJ2-1	.	TRBD1	TGTGCCAGCAGCGTAAGGGGGACAGGGGTTGGGGGTGAGCAGTTCTTC	CASSVRGTGVGGEQFF
12	TRBV28	TRBJ1-1	.	.	TGTGCCAGCAGCATCTGGACAGCTGAAGCTTTCTTT	CASSIWTAEAFF
15	TRBV2	TRBJ2-7	.	TRBD2	TGTGCCAGCAGTGAATGGTCAGGGAGGGACTACGAGCAGTACTTC	CASSEWSGRDYEQYF
17	TRBV10-3	TRBJ1-6	.	.	TGTGCCATCAGTGAGTCGGTCGCGAGCTCCTATAATTCACCCCTCCACTTT	CAISESVASSYNSPLHF
12	TRBV29-1	TRBJ2-3	once	.	TGCAGCGTTAAAATTCGTCCAGATACGCAGTATTTT	CSVKIRPDTQYF
13	TRBV10-3	TRBJ1-4	.	.	TGTGCCATCAACGGGGTTCTTAATGAAAAACTGTTTTTT	CAINGVLNEKLFF
16	TRBV27	TRBJ2-1	.	TRBD2	TGTGCCAGCAGTGTATGGGGGACTAGCGGGAGTAATGAGCAGTTCTTC	CASSVWGTSGSNEQFF
14	TRBV7-9	TRBJ2-1	.	TRBD2	TGTGCCAGCAGCCTAACTAGCGGGAACAATGAGCAGTTCTTC	CASSLTSGNNEQFF
15	TRBV9	TRBJ2-7	.	TRBD1	TGTGCCAGCAGCGCTACCGGGACAGCTTTCGGCGAGCAGTACTTC	CASSATGTAFGEQYF
16	TRBV5-1	TRBJ2-1	.	TRBD2	TGCGCCAGCAGCCCTCTCCCCAGCGGGAGTAGCCATGAGCAGTTCTTC	CASSPLPSGSSHEQFF
13	TRBV6-5	TRBJ2-1	.	TRBD1	TGTGCCAGCAGACCCAGCAGGGGGCGCGATCAGTTCTTC	CASRPSRGRDQFF
16	TRBV12-5	TRBJ2-2	.	TRBD1	TGTGCTAGTGGGGATTGGGCGGGACAGGGTGTCGGGGAGCTGTTTTTT	CASGDWAGQGVGELFF
14	TRBV5-1	TRBJ2-3	.	.	TGCGCCAGCAGCTTGGATCGGCAGGCAGATACGCAGTATTTT	CASSLDRQADTQYF
16	TRBV4-1	TRBJ2-7	.	TRBD2	TGCGCCAGCAGCCAACCGCTTAGCGGGAGTTCCCACGAGCAGTACTTC	CASSQPLSGSSHEQYF
14	TRBV28	TRBJ1-2	.	TRBD1	TGTGCCAGCAGTTTAACCGACAGGGGGGGTGGCTACACCTTC	CASSLTDRGGGYTF
14	TRBV4-1	TRBJ1-2	.	.	TGCGCCAGCAGCCTCTCACTCACCAACTATGGCTACACCTTC	CASSLSLTNYGYTF
16	TRBV23-1	TRBJ2-7	.	.	TGCGCCAGCAGTCAAAAACAGGCGGCGAGCTCCTACGAGCAGTACTTC	CASSQKQAASSYEQYF
13	TRBV6-5	TRBJ1-5	.	.	TGTGCCAGCCGAATGAGAGGCAATCAGCCCCAGCATTTT	CASRMRGNQPQHF
15	TRBV6-5	TRBJ2-5	.	.	TGTGCCAGCAGTCAGGGGTGGCAGGTCCAAGAGACCCAGTACTTC	CASSQGWQVQETQYF
15	TRBV11-3	TRBJ2-1	.	TRBD2	TGTGCCAGCAGCTTAGAACTAGCGGGAGGGAATGAGCAGTTCTTC	CASSLELAGGNEQFF
15	TRBV5-1	TRBJ2-3	.	.	TGCGCCAGCAGCTTGGCTCCGGGGGGCACAGATACGCAGTATTTT	CASSLAPGGTDTQYF
9	TRBV21-1	TRBJ2-7	.	.	TGTGCCAGCACCTTGAGGCAGCACTTC	CASTLRQHF
13	TRBV19	TRBJ2-7	.	.	TGTGCCAGTAGTACTGCGGAGGCCTACGAGCAGTACTTC	CASSTAEAYEQYF
13	TRBV5-1	TRBJ2-1	.	.	TGCGCCAGCAGCAATGCGGCCAACAATGAGCAGTTCTTC	CASSNAANNEQFF
13	TRBV5-5	TRBJ2-1	few	.	TGTGCCAGCAGCTTGGACAGCTACAATGAGCAGTTCTTC	CASSLDSYNEQFF
15	TRBV6-6	TRBJ1-1	few	TRBD1	TGTGCCAGCAGTGACCTGGGACAGTTGAACACTGAAGCTTTCTTT	CASSDLGQLNTEAFF
14	TRBV5-1	TRBJ1-2	.	.	TGCGCCAGCAGCTTGGGAGGAGAGAACTATGGCTACACCTTC	CASSLGGENYGYTF
15	TRBV6-5	TRBJ2-7	.	.	TGTGCCAGCAGTTTCCAACTCGGGGTTCCCTACGAGCAGTACTTC	CASSFQLGVPYEQYF
16	TRBV10-2	TRBJ2-5	.	TRBD2	TGCGCCAGCAGTGAGTCGTCTAGCGGGACGCAAGAGACCCAGTACTTC	CASSESSSGTQETQYF
15	TRBV6-1	TRBJ1-2	.	.	TGTGCCAGCAGTGAATGGGCCAGGGGTCGGTATGGCTACACCTTC	CASSEWARGRYGYTF
14	TRBV10-3	TRBJ2-7	.	.	TGTGCCATCAGTGAGTCAGTCGGGTCCTACGAGCAGTACTTC	CAISESVGSYEQYF
14	TRBV28	TRBJ2-5	.	TRBD1	TGTGCCAGCAGTCTACCCCCCAGGGGGGAGACCCAGTACTTC	CASSLPPRGETQYF
14	TRBV19	TRBJ2-5	.	.	TGTGCCAGTAGTTCGTTATTAGGGAGCGAGACCCAGTACTTC	CASSSLLGSETQYF
16	TRBV4-1	TRBJ1-1	few	.	TGCGCCAGCAGCCAAGGGTTGGGCGGGGTAGGGACTGAAGCTTTCTTT	CASSQGLGGVGTEAFF
13	TRBV6-6	TRBJ1-5	few	TRBD1	TGTGCCAGCAGGCGGGGACAGAATCAGCCCCAGCATTTT	CASRRGQNQPQHF
13	TRBV30	TRBJ2-7	.	TRBD1	TGTGCCTTCCGGGACAGGGGGCTTGACGAGCAGTACTTC	CAFRDRGLDEQYF
16	TRBV7-9	TRBJ1-6	.	.	TGTGCCAGCAGCGCCAGCCCGGACAGATATAATTCACCCCTCCACTTT	CASSASPDRYNSPLHF
16	TRBV4-2	TRBJ2-5	.	TRBD2	TGTGCCAGCAGCCAAGGGCGGGGGGCGGACGCGGAGACCCAGTACTTC	CASSQGRGADAETQYF
14	TRBV7-2	TRBJ2-7	.	TRBD2	TGTGCCAGCACCCCTAATAGCGGGAGGGGCGAGCAGTACTTC	CASTPNSGRGEQYF
14	TRBV7-9	TRBJ1-1	.	TRBD1	TGTTCCAGCAGCCCTACAGGGGCTTACACTGAAGCTTTCTTT	CSSSPTGAYTEAFF
18	TRBV27	TRBJ2-3	.	TRBD2	TGTGCCAGCAGTCTTGATAGCGGGAGGGCCGTTTATCCAGATACGCAGTATTTT	CASSLDSGRAVYPDTQYF
12	TRBV29-1	TRBJ2-3	.	TRBD1	TGCAGCGTAGGGACAGGCCTAGATACGCAGTATTTT	CSVGTGLDTQYF
15	TRBV10-3	TRBJ1-1	.	TRBD1	TGTGCCATCAGTGACGCGAGGACAGGGAACACTGAAGCTTTCTTT	CAISDARTGNTEAFF
15	TRBV18	TRBJ2-5	few	.	TGTGCCAGCTCACCAGACCGCGCTAGCTGGGAGACCCAGTACTTC	CASSPDRASWETQYF
15	TRBV5-6	TRBJ2-1	.	.	TGTGCCAGCAGCTTGGTAGGGGTCGGTACGCATGAGCAGTTCTTC	CASSLVGVGTHEQFF
14	TRBV6-1	TRBJ1-2	.	.	TGTGCCAGCAAGGGGGGGGCTAAGGGCTATGGCTACACCTTC	CASKGGAKGYGYTF
14	TRBV27	TRBJ2-7	.	.	TGTGCCAGCAGTTGGGGGGTATTCTCCTACGAGCAGTACTTC	CASSWGVFSYEQYF
12	TRBV10-3	TRBJ1-1	.	TRBD1	TGTGCCATCAGCGGACAGGGCGGTGAAGCTTTCTTT	CAISGQGGEAFF
16	TRBV7-7	TRBJ2-5	.	TRBD1	TGTGCTAGCAGCTCAGGGACAGGGGGCGGCCAAGAGACCCAGTACTTC	CASSSGTGGGQETQYF
14	TRBV6-4	TRBJ2-7	.	.	TGTGCCACCAGGTTGGGTACAGTCAAGTACGAGCAGTACTTC	CATRLGTVKYEQYF
15	TRBV5-6	TRBJ2-7	.	TRBD2	TGTGCCAGCAGCTTGCCGACTAGCGTCACCTACGAGCAGTACTTC	CASSLPTSVTYEQYF
16	TRBV19	TRBJ2-1	few	TRBD2	TGTGCCAGTAGTATAGGCAGAGCGGGAGCCTACAATGAGCAGTTCTTC	CASSIGRAGAYNEQFF
14	TRBV7-9	TRBJ2-5	.	.	TGTGCCAGCAGCTTAGCTACGGTCCTAGGGACCCAGTACTTC	CASSLATVLGTQYF
13	TRBV6-6	TRBJ2-3	.	TRBD1	TGTGCCAGCAGCTTAACAGGGGCAGATACGCAGTATTTT	CASSLTGADTQYF
16	TRBV6-5	TRBJ2-3	.	TRBD2	TGTGCCAGCAGTTCCCCTAGCGGGGGGACCACAGATACGCAGTATTTT	CASSSPSGGTTDTQYF
14	TRBV5-1	TRBJ2-7	.	TRBD2	TGCGCCAGCAGCACCGGACTAGCTTGGTACGAGCAGTACTTC	CASSTGLAWYEQYF
14	TRBV9	TRBJ1-5	.	.	TGTGCCAGCTCCCGTACGGGCAGGGAACAGCCCCAGCATTTT	CASSRTGREQPQHF